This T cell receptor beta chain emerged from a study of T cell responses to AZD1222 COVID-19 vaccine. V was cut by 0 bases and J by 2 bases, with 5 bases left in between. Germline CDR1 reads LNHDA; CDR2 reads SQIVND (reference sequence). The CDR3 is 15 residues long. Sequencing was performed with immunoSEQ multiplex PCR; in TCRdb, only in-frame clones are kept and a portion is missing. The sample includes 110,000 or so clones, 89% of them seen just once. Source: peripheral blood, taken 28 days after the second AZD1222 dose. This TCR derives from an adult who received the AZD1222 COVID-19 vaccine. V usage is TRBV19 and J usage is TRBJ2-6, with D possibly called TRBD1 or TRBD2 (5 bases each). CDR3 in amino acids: CASSIEGAGANVLTF. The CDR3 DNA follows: TGTGCCAGTAGTATAGAGGGGGCTGGGGCCAACGTCCTGACTTTC.